The 26 T cell receptor beta chains below come from one sample, sequenced in a study of shared clonotypes between healthy human individuals. TCRdb's table, derived via immunoSEQ multiplex PCR, lists solely in-frame clones and lacks some. The sample carries millions of clones, 85% to 95% recorded once. Material for sequencing was naive CD4+ T cells sorted from blood. Subset given: CD45RA+ positively selected. Source of these receptors: a man aged 18 to 35 in good health.

This clone was observed a single time. The chain carries TRBV5-4 and TRBJ2-5, with a tentative D call TRBD1 (6 bases). Deletions cut 3 bases from V and 5 bases from J, with 20 bases between. The length of the CDR3 is 16 residues. Germline lookup yields CDR1 SGHNT and CDR2 YYREEE (reference sequence). CDR3 in amino acids: CASSSPMGAGEETQYF. The CDR3 DNA reads TGTGCCAGCAGCTCCCCGATGGGGGCCGGGGAGGAGACCCAGTACTTC.

The chain has TRBV21-1 and TRBJ1-6. TRBV21-1 is marked as a pseudogene. CDR3 length equals 16 residues. The CDR3 coding sequence is TGTGCCAGCAGCATCACCCTCGGGACGTATAATTCACCCCTCCACTTT. Translation: CASSITLGTYNSPLHF.

This chain connects TRBV6-5 to TRBJ2-6; D gene unclear. V was shortened by 4 bases and J by 0 bases, with 10 bases between the two germline ends. The CDR3 runs 16 residues. The V gene's germline CDR1 is MNHEY and CDR2 SVGAGI. CDR3 residues: CASSSDPGSGANVLTF. CDR3 DNA sequence: TGTGCCAGCAGTTCCGACCCGGGCTCTGGGGCCAACGTCCTGACTTTC.

The CDR3 is CASSLSNQYEQYF. The DNA for the CDR3 is TGTGCCAGCAGCTTATCGAATCAATACGAGCAGTACTTC. The genes are TRBV7-2 and TRBJ2-7; D unresolved. CDR3 length equals 13 residues. V gave up 2 bases and J gave up 4 bases, with 9 bases separating them. Germline CDR1 and CDR2: SGHTA and FQGNSA.

The V and J genes are TRBV7-9 and TRBJ2-5; no firm D call. This CDR3 spans 14 amino acids. Germline CDR1 is SEHNR and CDR2 is FQNEAQ (reference sequence). V lost 5 bases and J 1 base, leaving 11 bases between the germline ends. In DNA form, the CDR3 reads TGTGCCAGCAGCCCGCGAAGGGCCCAAGAGACCCAGTACTTC. Amino acids: CASSPRRAQETQYF.

This chain joins TRBV4-3 and TRBJ1-6; TRBD1 matches 7 bases. CDR3 length: 14 amino acids. The germline V gene encodes CDR1 LGHNA and CDR2 YSLEER. V trimming: 4 bases; J trimming: 5 bases; junction bases outside the gene matches: 2. CDR3 in amino acids: CASSRTGDNSPLHF. The CDR3 DNA is TGCGCCAGCAGCCGCACAGGGGATAATTCACCCCTCCACTTT.

As regards this clone: This sample includes further DNA sequences coding for the same CDR3. V is TRBV18 and J is TRBJ1-1; D ambiguous. Trimming took 3 bases from V and 1 from J, leaving 6 bases between them. CDR1 KGHSH and CDR2 LQKENI come from the germline V gene. The CDR3 runs 13 residues. CDR3: CASSPRTNTEAFF. The CDR3 DNA sequence: TGTGCCAGCTCACCGAGGACGAACACTGAAGCTTTCTTT.

The V and J genes are TRBV18 and TRBJ1-5; tentative D call: TRBD1 (5 bases). This CDR3 has 14 residues. V was cut by 5 bases and J by 3 bases, with 11 bases left in between. Per germline, CDR1 KGHSH and CDR2 LQKENI. Here the CDR3 reads CASSKAGLNQPQHF. CDR3 DNA sequence: TGTGCCAGCTCAAAGGCAGGGCTCAATCAGCCCCAGCATTTT.

This chain uses TRBV7-2 with TRBJ2-3, with a tentative D call TRBD1 (5 bases). There are 13 residues in the CDR3. Germline assignment: CDR1 SGHTA and CDR2 FQGNSA. V was cut by 1 base and J by 10 bases, with 12 bases left in between. As DNA, the CDR3 is TGTGCCAGCAGCTTAGACGAGACAGCTTCGCAGTATTTT. The encoded protein is CASSLDETASQYF.

This chain connects TRBV2 to TRBJ2-3, with 8 bases that match TRBD2. Germline CDR1 SNHLY, CDR2 FYNNEI. V shed 0 bases, J shed 2 bases, and the junction held 7 bases outside the gene matches. The CDR3 loop spans 17 amino acids. Here the CDR3 reads CASSEASSGRNTDTQYF. CDR3 sequence (DNA): TGTGCCAGCAGTGAAGCGTCAAGCGGGAGAAACACAGATACGCAGTATTTT.

V and J are TRBV10-3 and TRBJ2-3, with 8 bases fitting TRBD1. The CDR3 sequence is 17 residues long. The trim removed 6 bases at V and 5 bases at J, leaving 16 bases unmatched. CDR1 is ENHRY, CDR2 SYGVKD, per germline. The CDR3 bases are TGTGCCATCAGCGAGGGCTGGGACAGGCCACTCAAAGATACGCAGTATTTT. This encodes CAISEGWDRPLKDTQYF.

The V call is TRBV6-6, the J call TRBJ2-3; D possibly corresponds to TRBD1 (6 bases). From germline, CDR1 is MNHNY and CDR2 SVGAGI (reference sequence). This CDR3 has 14 amino acids. The germline V and J ends were trimmed by 7 bases and 1 base, with 12 bases remaining between them. DNA of the CDR3: TGTGCCAGCATGGGGGCGCAGCGCACAGATACGCAGTATTTT. It translates to CASMGAQRTDTQYF.

The sample holds a few counts of this clone. The chain employs TRBV11-2 and TRBJ1-4, with 8 bases identical to TRBD1. J lost 8 bases, V lost 5 bases, and 10 bases had no gene match. Germline CDR1 SGHAT, CDR2 FQNNGV. CDR3 size: 15 residues. The DNA for the CDR3 is TGTGCCAGCAGCCCTCGGACAGGGCTTCAAGAAAAACTGTTTTTT. This codes for CASSPRTGLQEKLFF.

The V and J genes are TRBV5-1 and TRBJ2-7; 8 bases fit TRBD2. The CDR3 extends over 15 amino acids. Germline loops: CDR1 SGHRS, CDR2 YFSETQ. With V trimmed by 4 bases and J by 4 bases, 10 bases remained unmatched. The CDR3 spells CASSPDGRAGYEQYF. DNA for the CDR3: TGCGCCAGCAGCCCAGACGGGAGGGCCGGGTACGAGCAGTACTTC.

V usage is TRBV4-3 and J usage is TRBJ2-7; D is tentatively TRBD1 or TRBD2 (7 bases each). Between the trimmed V and J ends, which lost 0 bases and 2 bases, there was a span of 11 bases. CDR1 is LGHNA, CDR2 YSLEER, per germline. The CDR3 is 15 residues long. The CDR3 bases are TGCGCCAGCAGCCAAGATGGGAGGGGGCCCTACGAGCAGTACTTC. Encoded protein: CASSQDGRGPYEQYF.

To note about this clone: This CDR3 is also generated by other DNA sequences in the sample. V and J are TRBV7-3 and TRBJ1-2; D is unclear. V lost 5 bases and J lost 4, with 11 bases in between. The CDR3 totals 13 residues. Germline CDR1 reads SGHTA; CDR2 reads FQGTGA. This chain's CDR3 is CASSPDRAYGYTF. The CDR3 nucleotides are TGTGCCAGCAGCCCCGACCGAGCCTATGGCTACACCTTC.

The chain joins TRBV2 to TRBJ1-4; D ambiguous. The CDR3 loop spans 13 amino acids. In germline, CDR1 is SNHLY, CDR2 FYNNEI. Trimming took off 7 bases at V and 3 bases at J, with 9 bases between the two ends. The CDR3: CASTPVANEKLFF. CDR3 DNA: TGTGCCAGCACCCCGGTAGCTAATGAAAAACTGTTTTTT. The full variable domain, with the rest looked up from reference TRBV2 and TRBJ1-4, is EPEVTQTPSHQVTQMGQEVILRCVPISNHLYFYWYRQILGQKVEFLVSFYNNEISEKSEIFDDQFSVERPDGSNFTLKIRSTKLEDSAMYFCASTPVANEKLFFGSGTQLSVL.

The chain combines TRBV9 with TRBJ2-5; TRBD2 matches at 8 bases. There are 16 residues in the CDR3. J was trimmed by 0 bases and V by 4 bases; bases with no gene match: 8. CDR1 and CDR2 (germline): SGDLS, YYNGEE. CDR3: CASSPTSGVYQETQYF. In DNA form, the CDR3 reads TGTGCCAGCAGCCCTACTAGCGGAGTTTACCAAGAGACCCAGTACTTC.

The chain has TRBV7-9 and TRBJ2-5; 9 nucleotides line up with TRBD2. The CDR3 sequence is 14 residues long. With V trimmed by 5 bases and J by 4 bases, 5 bases remained unmatched. Germline loops: CDR1 SEHNR, CDR2 FQNEAQ (reference sequence). DNA for the CDR3: TGTGCCAGCAGCCATAGCGGGAGTGGAGAGACCCAGTACTTC. This translates into CASSHSGSGETQYF.

As concerns this clone: The junction departs from germline at one end; a sequencing error may be responsible. The V and J genes are TRBV5-6 and TRBJ2-7; D gene ambiguous. Germline CDR1 and CDR2: SGHDT and YYEEEE. The CDR3 totals 14 residues. The CDR3 nucleotides read TGTGCCAGCAGCTTCTTGGGGTCCTCCCACGAGCAGTACTTC. This codes for CASSFLGSSHEQYF.

The CDR3 here is CASSSGGNGANVLTF. The CDR3 bases are TGCGCCAGCAGCTCCGGGGGCAATGGGGCCAACGTCCTGACTTTC. V is TRBV5-1 and J is TRBJ2-6; D may correspond to TRBD1 or TRBD2 (6 bases each). The CDR3 totals 15 residues. V lost 3 bases to trimming and J lost 3 bases, with 10 bases between them. The V gene's germline CDR1 is SGHRS and CDR2 YFSETQ. The entire variable domain, with the rest obtained from reference TRBV5-1 and TRBJ2-6, is as follows: KAGVTQTPRYLIKTRGQQVTLSCSPISGHRSVSWYQQTPGQGLQFLFEYFSETQRNKGNFPGRFSGRQFSNSRSEMNVSTLELGDSALYLCASSSGGNGANVLTFGAGSRLTVL.

The chain combines TRBV11-2 with TRBJ1-2, with 10 bases identical to TRBD1. The CDR3 runs 14 residues. CDR1 and CDR2 (germline): SGHAT, FQNNGV. With V trimmed by 4 bases and J by 5 bases, 4 bases remained unmatched. Written as DNA, the CDR3 is TGTGCCAGCAGCTCGGGACAGGGGATATATGGCTACACCTTC. Amino acids: CASSSGQGIYGYTF.

This clone was seen once. The V gene is TRBV7-8, the J gene TRBJ2-7, with 10 bases that match TRBD2. The V gene's germline CDR1 is SGHVS and CDR2 FQNEAQ. V was clipped by 1 base and J by 2 bases; unmatched bases: 8. The CDR3 loop spans 17 amino acids. The CDR3 nucleotides read TGTGCCAGCAGCTTAGGTGGTCAGCGGGAGGGCCCCTACGAGCAGTACTTC. Its protein is CASSLGGQREGPYEQYF.

The chain uses TRBV9 and TRBJ1-5; no clear D. V lost 0 bases to trimming and J lost 6 bases, with 13 bases between them. The CDR3 consists of 15 residues. Germline V CDR1 and CDR2: SGDLS, YYNGEE. CDR3: CASSVGASEGQPQHF. In DNA form, the CDR3 reads TGTGCCAGCAGCGTAGGGGCCTCGGAGGGTCAGCCCCAGCATTTT.

This chain connects TRBV5-1 to TRBJ2-7; D might be TRBD1 (7 bases). Germline assignment: CDR1 SGHRS and CDR2 YFSETQ. The CDR3 sequence is 14 residues long. Deletions cut 4 bases from V and 1 base from J, with 12 bases between. CDR3 amino acids: CASSAGQPSYEQYF. CDR3 in DNA: TGCGCCAGCAGCGCGGGACAGCCTTCCTACGAGCAGTACTTC.

The chain couples TRBV5-1 to TRBJ2-6; D ambiguous. This CDR3 spans 17 amino acids. Germline assignment: CDR1 SGHRS and CDR2 YFSETQ. V lost 4 bases and J lost 0, with 14 bases in between. CDR3 sequence reads: CASSPWIFGSGANVLTF. Written as DNA, the CDR3 is TGCGCCAGCAGCCCCTGGATTTTCGGCTCTGGGGCCAACGTCCTGACTTTC.